The source of this T cell receptor beta chain is a study of blood T cell repertoires in COVID-19. Study at large: Whether acute or convalescent, the COVID-19 samples came from the United States, Italy and Spain.

Under the authors' procedure: By means of reference gene primer amplification, nucleated cell counts were estimated. Profiling relied on immunoSEQ multiplex PCR, and the TCRdb table lists in-frame clones only, not all of them. The DNA was the basis for D and trimming; V, J and clone size are from that table. Of 650,000 to 800,000 clones listed, about 87% are singletons. CDR3 size: 14 residues. The V gene lost 4 bases and the J gene lost 1 base, with 10 bases spanning the gap. CDR1 is SGHVS, CDR2 FQNEAQ, per germline. The chain carries TRBV7-8 and TRBJ1-1, with D possibly TRBD1 on 5 matching bases. The sample comprised peripheral blood. The sequence came from a woman aged 18-30 years with acute or convalescent COVID-19. CDR3 loop: CASSSSTENTEAFF. The CDR3 DNA follows: TGTGCCAGCAGCTCCTCGACAGAGAACACTGAAGCTTTCTTT. The whole variable domain, filled in from reference TRBV7-8 and TRBJ1-1, reads GAGVSQSPRYKVAKRGQDVALRCDPISGHVSLFWYQQALGQGPEFLTYFQNEAQLDKSGLPSDRFFAERPEGSVSTLKIQRTQQEDSAVYLCASSSSTENTEAFFGQGTRLTVV.